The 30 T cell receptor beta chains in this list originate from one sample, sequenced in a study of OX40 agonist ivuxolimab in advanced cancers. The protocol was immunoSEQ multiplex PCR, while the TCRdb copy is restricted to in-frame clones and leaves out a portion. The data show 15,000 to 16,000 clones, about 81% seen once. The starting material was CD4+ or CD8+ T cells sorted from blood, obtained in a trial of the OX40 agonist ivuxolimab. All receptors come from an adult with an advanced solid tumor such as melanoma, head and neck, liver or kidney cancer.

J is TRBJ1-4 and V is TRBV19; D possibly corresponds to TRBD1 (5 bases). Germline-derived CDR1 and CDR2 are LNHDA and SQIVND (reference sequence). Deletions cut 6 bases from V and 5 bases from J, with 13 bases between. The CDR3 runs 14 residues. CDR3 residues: CASSWGRPNEKLFF. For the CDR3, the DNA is TGTGCCAGTAGCTGGGGACGGCCAAATGAAAAACTGTTTTTT.

CDR3 sequence: CASSERLAGAGDTQYF. The DNA for the CDR3 is TGTGCCAGCAGTGAAAGACTAGCGGGAGCCGGAGATACGCAGTATTTT. V is TRBV2 and J is TRBJ2-3, with 12 bases matching TRBD2. Germline V gene sequence: CDR1 SNHLY, CDR2 FYNNEI. This CDR3 contains 16 residues. V lost 2 bases and J lost 5; bases outside the gene matches: 5.

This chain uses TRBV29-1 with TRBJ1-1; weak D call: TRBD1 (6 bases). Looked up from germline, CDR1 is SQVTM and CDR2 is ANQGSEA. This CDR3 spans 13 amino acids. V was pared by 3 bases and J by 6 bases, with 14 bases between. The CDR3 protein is CSVDEGEYAEAFF. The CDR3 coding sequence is TGCAGCGTTGATGAGGGGGAGTACGCTGAAGCTTTCTTT.

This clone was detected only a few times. CDR3 in DNA: TGTGCCAGCAGTTTAGACCTAGCGGGAGTTGATACGCAGTATTTT. Its protein is CASSLDLAGVDTQYF. The V call is TRBV28, the J call TRBJ2-3, with 10 nucleotides matching TRBD2. This CDR3 has 15 residues. J was trimmed by 6 bases and V by 2 bases; bases with no gene match: 5. Germline lookup yields CDR1 MDHEN and CDR2 SYDVKM.

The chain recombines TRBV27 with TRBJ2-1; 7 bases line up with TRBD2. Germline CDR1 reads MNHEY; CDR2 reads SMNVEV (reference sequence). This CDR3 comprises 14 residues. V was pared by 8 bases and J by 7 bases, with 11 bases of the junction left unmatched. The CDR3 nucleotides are TGTGCCAGCCGGAAGGGGCGCGGGGGTAATGAGCAGTTCTTC. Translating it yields CASRKGRGGNEQFF.

The CDR3 bases are TGTGCCAGCAGCTCAGGACAGGGGTACTACGAGCAGTACTTC. Its protein product is CASSSGQGYYEQYF. V gene TRBV11-1 combines with J gene TRBJ2-7; 9 bases fit TRBD1. Per germline, CDR1 SGHAT and CDR2 FQDESV (reference sequence). CDR3 size: 14 residues. V gave up 4 bases and J gave up 3 bases; unmatched junction bases: 4.

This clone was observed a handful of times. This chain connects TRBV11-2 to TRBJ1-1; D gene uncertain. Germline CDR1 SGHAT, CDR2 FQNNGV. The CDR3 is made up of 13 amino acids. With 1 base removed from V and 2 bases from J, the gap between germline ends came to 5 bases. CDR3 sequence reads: CASSLGVNTEAFF. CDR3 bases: TGTGCCAGCAGCTTAGGGGTCAACACTGAAGCTTTCTTT.

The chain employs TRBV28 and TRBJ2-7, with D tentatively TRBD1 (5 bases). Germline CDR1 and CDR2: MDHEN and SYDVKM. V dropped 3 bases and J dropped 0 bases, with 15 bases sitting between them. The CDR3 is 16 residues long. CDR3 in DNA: TGTGCCAGCAGTTTCCCCCCAGGGCTCCCCTCCTACGAGCAGTACTTC. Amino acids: CASSFPPGLPSYEQYF.

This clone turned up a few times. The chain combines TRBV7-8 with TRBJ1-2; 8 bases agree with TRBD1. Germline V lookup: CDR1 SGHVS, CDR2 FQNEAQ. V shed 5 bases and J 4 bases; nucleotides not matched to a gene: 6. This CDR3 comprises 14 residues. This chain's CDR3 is CASSPGQGGYGYTF. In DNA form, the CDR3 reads TGTGCCAGCAGCCCTGGACAGGGTGGCTATGGCTACACCTTC.

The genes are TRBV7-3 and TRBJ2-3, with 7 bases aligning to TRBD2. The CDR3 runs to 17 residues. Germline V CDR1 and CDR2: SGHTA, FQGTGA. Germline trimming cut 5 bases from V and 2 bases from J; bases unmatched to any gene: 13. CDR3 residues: CASSASRRGSFTDTQYF. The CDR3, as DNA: TGTGCCAGCAGCGCGAGCAGGCGGGGGTCATTCACAGATACGCAGTATTTT.

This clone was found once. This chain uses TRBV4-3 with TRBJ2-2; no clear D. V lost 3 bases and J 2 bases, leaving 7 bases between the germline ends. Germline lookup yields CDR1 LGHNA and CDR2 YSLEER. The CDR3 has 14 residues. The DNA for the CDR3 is TGCGCCAGCAGCCACCCGGGCAACACCGGGGAGCTGTTTTTT. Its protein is CASSHPGNTGELFF.

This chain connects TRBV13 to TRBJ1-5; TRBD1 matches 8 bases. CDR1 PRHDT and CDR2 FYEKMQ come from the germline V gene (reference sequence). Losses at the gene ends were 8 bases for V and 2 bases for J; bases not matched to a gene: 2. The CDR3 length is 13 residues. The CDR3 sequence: CASATGGNQPQHF. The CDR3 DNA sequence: TGTGCCAGCGCGACAGGGGGCAATCAGCCCCAGCATTTT.

CDR3 sequence: CASSGGRSTDTQYF. CDR3 coding DNA: TGTGCCAGCAGCGGTGGTCGTAGCACAGATACGCAGTATTTT. The V call is TRBV9, the J call TRBJ2-3, with D uncertain. Germline CDR1 SGDLS, CDR2 YYNGEE. This CDR3 comprises 14 residues. Trimming removed 3 bases from V and 0 bases from J, with 8 bases in between.

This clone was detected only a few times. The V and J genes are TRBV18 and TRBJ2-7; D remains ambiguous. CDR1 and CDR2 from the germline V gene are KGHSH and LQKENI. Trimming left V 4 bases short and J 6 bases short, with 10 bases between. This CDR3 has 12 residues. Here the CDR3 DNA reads TGTGCCAGCTCACTACGACAATCCGAGCAGTACTTC. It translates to CASSLRQSEQYF.

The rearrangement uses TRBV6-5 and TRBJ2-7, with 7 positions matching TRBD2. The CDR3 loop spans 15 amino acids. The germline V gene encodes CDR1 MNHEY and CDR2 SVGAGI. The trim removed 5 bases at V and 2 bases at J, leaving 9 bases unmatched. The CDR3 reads CASSPVASGAYEQYF. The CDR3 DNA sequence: TGTGCCAGCAGTCCGGTGGCTAGCGGAGCCTACGAGCAGTACTTC.

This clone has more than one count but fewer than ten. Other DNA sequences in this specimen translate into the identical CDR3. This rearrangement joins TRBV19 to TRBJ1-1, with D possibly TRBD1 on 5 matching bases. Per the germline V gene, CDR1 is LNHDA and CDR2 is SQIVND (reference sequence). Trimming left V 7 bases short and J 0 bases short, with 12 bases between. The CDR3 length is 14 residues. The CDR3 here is CASIPTVMNTEAFF. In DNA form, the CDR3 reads TGTGCCAGTATTCCGACAGTCATGAACACTGAAGCTTTCTTT.

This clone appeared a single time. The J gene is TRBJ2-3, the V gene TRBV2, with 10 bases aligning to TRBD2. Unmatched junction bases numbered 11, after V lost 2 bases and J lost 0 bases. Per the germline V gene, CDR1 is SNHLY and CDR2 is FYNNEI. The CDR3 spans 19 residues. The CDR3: CASSELVAGGYQSTDTQYF. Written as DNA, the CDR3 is TGTGCCAGCAGTGAACTGGTAGCGGGGGGCTATCAGAGCACAGATACGCAGTATTTT.

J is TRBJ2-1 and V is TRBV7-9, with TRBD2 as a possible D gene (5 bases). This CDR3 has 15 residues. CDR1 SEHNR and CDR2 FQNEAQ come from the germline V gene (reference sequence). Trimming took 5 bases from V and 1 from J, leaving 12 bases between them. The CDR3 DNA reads TGTGCCAGCAGCCAAGGAGCGGAGTCCTACAATGAGCAGTTCTTC. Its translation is CASSQGAESYNEQFF. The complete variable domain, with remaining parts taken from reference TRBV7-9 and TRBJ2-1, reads DTGVSQNPRHKITKRGQNVTFRCDPISEHNRLYWYRQTLGQGPEFLTYFQNEAQLEKSRLLSDRFSAERPKGSFSTLEIQRTEQGDSAMYLCASSQGAESYNEQFFGPGTRLTVL.

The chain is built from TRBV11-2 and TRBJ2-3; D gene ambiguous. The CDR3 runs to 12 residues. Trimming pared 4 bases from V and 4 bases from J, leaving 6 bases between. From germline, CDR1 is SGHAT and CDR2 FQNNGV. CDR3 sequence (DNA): TGTGCCAGCAGCTACGTTTCAGATACGCAGTATTTT. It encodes CASSYVSDTQYF.

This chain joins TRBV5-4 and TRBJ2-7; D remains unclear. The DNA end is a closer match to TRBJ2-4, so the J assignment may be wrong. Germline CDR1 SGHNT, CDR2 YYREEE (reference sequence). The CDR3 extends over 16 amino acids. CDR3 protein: CASSLEGLVAKNIQYF. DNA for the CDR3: TGTGCCAGCAGCTTGGAAGGGCTCGTCGCCAAAAACATTCAGTACTTC.

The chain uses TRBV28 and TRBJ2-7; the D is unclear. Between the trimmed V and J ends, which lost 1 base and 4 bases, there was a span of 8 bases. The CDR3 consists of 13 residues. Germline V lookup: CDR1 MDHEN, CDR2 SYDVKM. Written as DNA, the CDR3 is TGTGCCAGCAGTTTATTGGGATATTACGAGCAGTACTTC. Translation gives CASSLLGYYEQYF.

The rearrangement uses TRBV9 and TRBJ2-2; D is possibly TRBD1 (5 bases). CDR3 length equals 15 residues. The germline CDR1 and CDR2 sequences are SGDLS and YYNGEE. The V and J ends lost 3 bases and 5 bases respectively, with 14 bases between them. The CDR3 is CASSDLGHRTGELFF. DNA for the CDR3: TGTGCCAGCAGCGACCTGGGGCATCGTACCGGGGAGCTGTTTTTT. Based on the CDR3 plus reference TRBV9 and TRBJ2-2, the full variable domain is DSGVTQTPKHLITATGQRVTLRCSPRSGDLSVYWYQQSLDQGLQFLIQYYNGEERAKGNILERFSAQQFPDLHSELNLSSLELGDSALYFCASSDLGHRTGELFFGEGSRLTVL.

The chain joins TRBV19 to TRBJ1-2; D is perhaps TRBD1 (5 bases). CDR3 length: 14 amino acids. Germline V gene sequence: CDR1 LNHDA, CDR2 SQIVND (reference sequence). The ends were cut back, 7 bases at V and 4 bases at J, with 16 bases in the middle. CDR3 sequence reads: CASTPGTTFYGYTF. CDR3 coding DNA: TGTGCCAGTACCCCGGGGACGACCTTCTATGGCTACACCTTC.

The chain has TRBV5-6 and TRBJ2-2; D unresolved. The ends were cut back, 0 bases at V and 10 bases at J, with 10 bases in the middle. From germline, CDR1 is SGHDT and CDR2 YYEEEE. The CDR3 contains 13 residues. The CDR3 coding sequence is TGTGCCAGCAGCTTGGCCGAAGACGAGGAGCTGTTTTTT. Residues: CASSLAEDEELFF.

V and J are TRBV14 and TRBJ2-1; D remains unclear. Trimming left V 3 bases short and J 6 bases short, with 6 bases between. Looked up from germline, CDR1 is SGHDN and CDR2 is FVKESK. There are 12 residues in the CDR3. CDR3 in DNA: TGTGCCAGCAGCCAGGGGATCAATGAGCAGTTCTTC. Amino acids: CASSQGINEQFF.

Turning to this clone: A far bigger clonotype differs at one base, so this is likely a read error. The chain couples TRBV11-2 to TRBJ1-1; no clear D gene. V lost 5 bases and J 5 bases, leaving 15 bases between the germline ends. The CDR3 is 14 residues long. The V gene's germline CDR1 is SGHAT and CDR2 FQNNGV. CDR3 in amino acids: CASSPEAGITEAFF. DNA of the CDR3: TGTGCCAGCAGCCCCGAGGCTGGGATTACTGAAGCTTTCTTT.

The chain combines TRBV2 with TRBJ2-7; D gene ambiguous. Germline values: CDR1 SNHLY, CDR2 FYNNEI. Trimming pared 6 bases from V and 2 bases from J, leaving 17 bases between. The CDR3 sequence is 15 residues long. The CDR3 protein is CASRKGSGSPYEQYF. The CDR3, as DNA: TGTGCCAGCAGGAAGGGTTCGGGTTCCCCCTACGAGCAGTACTTC. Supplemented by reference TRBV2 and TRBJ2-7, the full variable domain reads EPEVTQTPSHQVTQMGQEVILRCVPISNHLYFYWYRQILGQKVEFLVSFYNNEISEKSEIFDDQFSVERPDGSNFTLKIRSTKLEDSAMYFCASRKGSGSPYEQYFGPGTRLTVT.

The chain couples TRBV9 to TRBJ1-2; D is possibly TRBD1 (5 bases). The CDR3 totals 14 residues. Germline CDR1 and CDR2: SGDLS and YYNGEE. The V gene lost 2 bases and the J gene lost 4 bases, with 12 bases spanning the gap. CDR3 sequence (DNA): TGTGCCAGCAGCGTGACTGGGGGACCCTATGGCTACACCTTC. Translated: CASSVTGGPYGYTF.

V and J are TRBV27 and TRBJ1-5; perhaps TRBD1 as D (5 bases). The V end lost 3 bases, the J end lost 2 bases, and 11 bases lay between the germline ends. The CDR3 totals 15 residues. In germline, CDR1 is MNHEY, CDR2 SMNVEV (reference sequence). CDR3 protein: CASSFTGGGNQPQHF. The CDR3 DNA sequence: TGTGCCAGCAGTTTCACGGGGGGTGGCAATCAGCCCCAGCATTTT.

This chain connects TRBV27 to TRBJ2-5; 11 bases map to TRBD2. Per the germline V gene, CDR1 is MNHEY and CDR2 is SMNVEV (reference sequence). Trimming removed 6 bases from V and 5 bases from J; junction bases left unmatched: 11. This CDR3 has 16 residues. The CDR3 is CASSLIAGGPGETQYF. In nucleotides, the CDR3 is TGTGCCAGCAGCCTAATAGCGGGAGGGCCGGGGGAGACCCAGTACTTC.